A selection of T cell receptor beta chains follows, all from one sample in a study of blood T cell repertoires in COVID-19. TCRdb's table, derived via immunoSEQ multiplex PCR, lists solely in-frame clones and lacks some. Among some 100,000 clones listed, 84% were seen once. Sequenced input: peripheral blood. The receptors were sampled from a woman older than 75 with active or convalescent COVID-19. The CDR3 runs from the conserved cysteine through the conserved F or W.

v_call	j_call	cdr3_aa
TRBV24-1	TRBJ2-5	CATSDGTPQETQYF
TRBV7-2	TRBJ1-4	CASSPQGWGVEKLFF
TRBV5-1	TRBJ1-2	CASSLEARGVDGYTF
TRBV28	TRBJ1-2	CASSPGGASNYGYTF
TRBV7-9	TRBJ1-5	CASSPTGGNQPQHF
TRBV5-4	TRBJ1-6	CASSLASHSYNSPLHF
TRBV28	TRBJ2-7	CASSAPPQTSPSSYEQYF
TRBV11-2	TRBJ2-5	CASSLQRIQETQYF
TRBV6-1	TRBJ2-7	CASSEGQGAWYEQYF
TRBV19	TRBJ1-5	CASHGPTGGAGQPQHF
TRBV11-1	TRBJ1-2	CASSPQGKDGDGYTF
TRBV7-9	TRBJ2-7	CASSLVAAGGPYEQYF
TRBV10-3	TRBJ2-2	CASGLTEELFF
TRBV27	TRBJ1-2	CASRPVPGQAYGYTF
TRBV5-1	TRBJ2-3	CASSLAIGLAGVDQRTDTQYF
TRBV11-2	TRBJ2-7	CASSWAGLAGLQYF
TRBV3-1/TRBV3-2	TRBJ1-1	CASSQPGQTSEAFF
TRBV27	TRBJ2-2	CASKAGVSVGELFF
TRBV6-5	TRBJ1-4	CASSYGGAGEKLFF
TRBV5-1	TRBJ2-1	CASRPLASDEQFF
TRBV13	TRBJ2-7	CASSRRSGLGNGEQYF